This T cell receptor beta chain was observed in a study of blood T cell repertoires in COVID-19. Study at large: COVID-19 samples from acute and convalescent phases originated in the United States, Italy and Spain. Sample material is recorded as cDNA or gDNA derived from T cells, B-cell-depleted T cells, or PBMCs.

Original handling: Quantification of nucleated cells was approximated via reference gene primer amplification. The assay was immunoSEQ multiplex PCR, and TCRdb's table has in-frame clones only and misses some. The DNA gave D and trimming, while V, J and clone size come from that table. The sample contains over 150,000 clones, approximately 84% of which appear only once. What was sequenced was peripheral blood. This sequence originates from a man between 65 and 85 years old with active or convalescent COVID-19.

DNA of the CDR3: TGTGCCAGCAGCATGGTGGGACTAGGCAATGAGCAGTTCTTC. This gives the protein CASSMVGLGNEQFF. The chain joins TRBV3-1 (or the pseudogene TRBV3-2) to TRBJ2-1; 8 nucleotides agree with TRBD2. Germline-derived CDR1 and CDR2 are LGHDT and YNNKEL (reference sequence). The CDR3 is 14 residues long. With 5 bases clipped from V and 6 bases from J, the junction kept 6 bases outside the gene matches.